The clone carrying this TCR beta chain occurred many times. Its antigen is not identified. The CDR3 has 16 residues. V lost 4 bases to trimming and J lost 0 bases, with 15 bases between them. The sample originates from a study of blood T cells in healthy people across ages. Notes on the study in general: Among long-lived donors, naive CD4+ cells were more numerous and diversity higher than in aged donors.

For the second PCR, which ran for about 6 to 11 cycles, a sample-barcoded 5' primer and a J-beta primer mix were used. A single record per CDR3 protein comes from TCRdb applying MiXCR to the 5' RACE reads. The sample shows 800,000 to 950,000 distinct CDR3 sequences, 36% of them seen only once. The chain uses TRBV12-3 or TRBV12-4 and TRBJ1-2, with TRBD1 as a possible D gene (6 bases). This clonotype originated in a man in his late teens or twenties in good health. Sequenced material: blood. CDR3 sequence (DNA): TGTGCCAGCAGTTCTACAGGGCCTATGACTAACTATGGCTACACCTTC. It translates to CASSSTGPMTNYGYTF.